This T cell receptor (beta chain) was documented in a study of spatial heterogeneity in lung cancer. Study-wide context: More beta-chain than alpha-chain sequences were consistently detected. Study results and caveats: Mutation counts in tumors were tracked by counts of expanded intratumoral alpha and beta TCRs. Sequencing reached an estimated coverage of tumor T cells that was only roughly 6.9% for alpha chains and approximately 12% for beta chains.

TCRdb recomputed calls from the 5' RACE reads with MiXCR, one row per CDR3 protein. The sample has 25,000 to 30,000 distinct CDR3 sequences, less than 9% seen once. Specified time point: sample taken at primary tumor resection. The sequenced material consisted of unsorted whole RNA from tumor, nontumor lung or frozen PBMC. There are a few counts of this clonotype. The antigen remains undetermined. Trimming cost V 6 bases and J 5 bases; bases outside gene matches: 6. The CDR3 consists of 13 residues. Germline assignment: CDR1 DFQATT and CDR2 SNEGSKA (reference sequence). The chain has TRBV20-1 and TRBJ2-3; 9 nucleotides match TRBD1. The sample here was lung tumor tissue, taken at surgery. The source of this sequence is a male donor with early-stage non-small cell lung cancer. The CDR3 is CSADRDREDTQYF. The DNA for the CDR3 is TGCAGTGCCGACCGGGACAGGGAAGATACGCAGTATTTT.